The 23 T cell receptor beta chains below all came from one sample that was sequenced in a study of T cell changes during pregnancy in multiple sclerosis. Measured with immunoSEQ multiplex PCR; TCRdb has only the in-frame clones, and not every one. The sample carries more than 65,000 clones, roughly 90% recorded once. This material consisted of peripheral blood, taken after pregnancy. The receptors come from a female donor in good health, enrolled as a control in a pregnancy study.

V gene TRBV7-6 combines with J gene TRBJ1-2; 7 positions match TRBD1. J was trimmed by 0 bases and V by 5 bases; bases with no gene match: 6. CDR1 and CDR2 from the germline V gene are SGHVS and FNYEAQ. The CDR3 loop spans 15 amino acids. Here the CDR3 reads CASSPQQGANYGYTF. In DNA form, the CDR3 reads TGTGCCAGCAGCCCACAGCAGGGGGCTAACTATGGCTACACCTTC. Full variable domain (outside the CDR3, taken from reference TRBV7-6 and TRBJ1-2): GAGVSQSPRYKVTKRGQDVALRCDPISGHVSLYWYRQALGQGPEFLTYFNYEAQQDKSGLPNDRFSAERPEGSISTLTIQRTEQRDSAMYRCASSPQQGANYGYTFGSGTRLTVV.

J is TRBJ2-3 and V is TRBV19; TRBD2 matches at 10 bases. Germline-derived CDR1 and CDR2 are LNHDA and SQIVND (reference sequence). The ends lost 10 bases at V and 3 bases at J; junction bases unmatched: 16. The CDR3 totals 17 residues. CDR3 nucleotides: TGTGCCACCATACCACGAAGGGGAGCGGGGGGGACAGATACGCAGTATTTT. Its translation is CATIPRRGAGGTDTQYF.

The chain has TRBV7-9 and TRBJ1-1; the D gene is possibly TRBD1 (5 bases). Germline CDR1 and CDR2: SEHNR and FQNEAQ (reference sequence). The CDR3 contains 14 residues. Deletions cut 6 bases from V and 4 bases from J, with 15 bases between. The CDR3 reads CASRSPDSPTEAFF. The CDR3 DNA reads as TGTGCCAGCAGATCCCCCGACAGCCCCACTGAAGCTTTCTTT.

The gene calls are TRBV6-6 and TRBJ1-3; possible D gene TRBD1, 6 bases. The CDR3 spans 15 residues. The V gene lost 8 bases and the J gene lost 4 bases, with 18 bases spanning the gap. The germline V gene has CDR1 MNHNY and CDR2 SVGAGI (reference sequence). The CDR3, as DNA: TGTGCCAGCGCCCCCCTGGGGGCTGGAGGAAACACCATATATTTT. Its translation: CASAPLGAGGNTIYF.

This sequence joins TRBV7-9 and TRBJ1-2, with 7 bases matching TRBD1. Germline V gene lookup returns CDR1 SEHNR and CDR2 FQNEAQ (reference sequence). CDR3 size: 14 residues. The J segment lost 7 bases and the V segment lost 4 bases, leaving 9 bases of the junction unmatched. CDR3 loop: CASSSQGVLVGYTF. The DNA of the CDR3 is TGTGCCAGCAGCTCTCAGGGGGTCCTGGTTGGCTACACCTTC.

The chain is built from TRBV5-4 and TRBJ2-1, with D tentatively TRBD2 (5 bases). The CDR3 totals 15 residues. The germline V gene encodes CDR1 SGHNT and CDR2 YYREEE (reference sequence). V was clipped by 0 bases and J by 2 bases, with 9 bases between them. The CDR3 spells CASSLAWEPYNEQFF. The CDR3 DNA is TGTGCCAGCAGCTTGGCATGGGAGCCCTACAATGAGCAGTTCTTC.

This clone was counted a few times. V and J are TRBV29-1 and TRBJ2-7; possibly TRBD2 for D (6 bases). Germline CDR1 SQVTM, CDR2 ANQGSEA. This CDR3 has 11 amino acids. The germline V and J ends were trimmed by 7 bases and 3 bases, with 10 bases remaining between them. The CDR3 nucleotides read TGCAGCGGTGGGGGGAACTACGAGCAGTACTTC. This encodes CSGGGNYEQYF.

CDR3: CASSQDQGGQPQHF. As DNA, the CDR3 is TGCGCCAGCAGCCAAGACCAGGGCGGTCAGCCCCAGCATTTT. This chain connects TRBV4-3 to TRBJ1-5; D perhaps matches TRBD1 (5 bases). The CDR3 covers 14 residues. Germline CDR1 LGHNA, CDR2 YSLEER. V was shortened by 0 bases and J by 6 bases, with 9 bases between the two germline ends.

The chain couples TRBV4-2 to TRBJ2-7; 11 bases align to TRBD2. V shed 2 bases, J shed 4 bases, and the junction held 16 bases outside the gene matches. This CDR3 spans 19 amino acids. From germline, CDR1 is LGHNA and CDR2 YNFKEQ. The CDR3 is CASSQLPGLAALSGYEQYF. CDR3 bases: TGTGCCAGCAGCCAACTACCGGGACTAGCGGCTCTCAGTGGATACGAGCAGTACTTC.

This rearrangement joins TRBV5-1 to TRBJ1-5; D unresolved. Germline lookup yields CDR1 SGHRS and CDR2 YFSETQ. Trimming cost V 4 bases and J 7 bases, with 12 bases left between them. The CDR3 runs 13 residues. In DNA, the CDR3 is TGCGCCAGCAGCCTAGGGAGTTCGCAGCCCCAGCATTTT. This gives the protein CASSLGSSQPQHF. Supplemented by reference TRBV5-1 and TRBJ1-5, the full variable domain reads KAGVTQTPRYLIKTRGQQVTLSCSPISGHRSVSWYQQTPGQGLQFLFEYFSETQRNKGNFPGRFSGRQFSNSRSEMNVSTLELGDSALYLCASSLGSSQPQHFGDGTRLSIL.

V is TRBV6-1 and J is TRBJ2-7; TRBD2 aligns across 13 bases. The CDR3 contains 14 residues. Germline CDR1 is MNHNS and CDR2 is SASEGT. J lost 4 bases, V lost 3 bases, and 0 bases had no gene match. In DNA, the CDR3 is TGTGCCAGCAGTGAGGGACTAGCGGGATACGAGCAGTACTTC. It yields the protein CASSEGLAGYEQYF.

V is TRBV6-4 and J is TRBJ2-3; 10 positions agree with TRBD2. Germline V gene data show CDR1 as MRHNA and CDR2 as SNTAGT. Trimming cost V 5 bases and J 4 bases; bases outside gene matches: 3. This CDR3 has 14 residues. The CDR3 DNA reads as TGTGCCAGCAGTCTAGCGGGAGAGGCAGATACGCAGTATTTT. Translating it yields CASSLAGEADTQYF.

The genes are TRBV13 and TRBJ2-7; 7 bases match TRBD2. In germline, CDR1 is PRHDT, CDR2 FYEKMQ (reference sequence). Trimming took 0 bases from V and 4 from J; bases not matched to a gene: 3. The CDR3 has 14 residues. CDR3 sequence: CASSLGGGRYEQYF. The DNA of the CDR3 is TGTGCCAGCAGCTTAGGGGGGGGGAGGTACGAGCAGTACTTC.

The rearrangement uses TRBV5-4 and TRBJ1-2, with 11 bases that match TRBD1. Germline loops: CDR1 SGHNT, CDR2 YYREEE (reference sequence). Trimming cost V 4 bases and J 8 bases; bases outside gene matches: 10. The CDR3 covers 15 residues. The CDR3, as DNA: TGTGCCAGCAGCAATATCGGACAGGGGGCTGGGGGCTACACCTTC. This encodes CASSNIGQGAGGYTF.

This clone was counted a single time. The J gene is TRBJ1-2, the V gene TRBV29-1; perhaps TRBD1 as D (6 bases). Germline CDR1 is SQVTM and CDR2 is ANQGSEA. V was cut by 0 bases and J by 4 bases, with 12 bases left in between. The CDR3 is 14 amino acids. CDR3 region: CSVEDQGTLYGYTF. The CDR3, as DNA: TGCAGCGTTGAAGATCAGGGGACACTCTATGGCTACACCTTC. Full variable domain (outside the CDR3, taken from reference TRBV29-1 and TRBJ1-2): SAVISQKPSRDICQRGTSLTIQCQVDSQVTMMFWYRQQPGQSLTLIATANQGSEATYESGFVIDKFPISRPNLTFSTLTVSNMSPEDSSIYLCSVEDQGTLYGYTFGSGTRLTVV.

The genes are TRBV7-9 and TRBJ1-1; D is perhaps TRBD1 (5 bases). Per germline, CDR1 SEHNR and CDR2 FQNEAQ (reference sequence). This CDR3 contains 12 residues. V dropped 5 bases and J dropped 4 bases, with 8 bases sitting between them. The CDR3 loop reads CASSLTGTEAFF. The CDR3 nucleotides are TGTGCCAGCAGCCTCACAGGCACTGAAGCTTTCTTT.

This clone was detected once. The chain links TRBV27 to TRBJ1-2; 9 bases map to TRBD1. V lost 6 bases, J lost 4 bases, and 9 bases stayed unmatched. The CDR3 is 15 amino acids. CDR1 is MNHEY, CDR2 SMNVEV, per germline (reference sequence). The CDR3 protein is CASRSGTGFFYGYTF. As DNA, the CDR3 is TGTGCCAGCAGGTCCGGGACAGGGTTTTTCTATGGCTACACCTTC.

V gene TRBV30 combines with J gene TRBJ1-1; TRBD1 agrees at 7 bases. V lost 3 bases, J lost 5 bases, and 9 bases stayed unmatched. Germline V gene sequence: CDR1 GTSNPN, CDR2 SVGIG (reference sequence). CDR3 length: 14 residues. In DNA, the CDR3 is TGTGCCTGGAGAGCCAGGGGGTGGAATACTGAAGCTTTCTTT. It translates to CAWRARGWNTEAFF. Combining the CDR3 with reference TRBV30 and TRBJ1-1 gives the whole variable domain SQTIHQWPATLVQPVGSPLSLECTVEGTSNPNLYWYRQAAGRGLQLLFYSVGIGQISSEVPQNLSASRPQDRQFILSSKKLLLSDSGFYLCAWRARGWNTEAFFGQGTRLTVV.

The rearrangement uses TRBV5-6 and TRBJ2-3; D is perhaps TRBD2 (5 bases). V was cut by 4 bases and J by 0 bases, with 6 bases left in between. Germline values: CDR1 SGHDT, CDR2 YYEEEE. The CDR3 is 13 residues long. CDR3 in DNA: TGTGCCAGCAGCGGACTTAGCACAGATACGCAGTATTTT. It is translated as CASSGLSTDTQYF.

V usage is TRBV9 and J usage is TRBJ1-5; D might be TRBD1 (5 bases). The CDR3 extends over 17 amino acids. In germline, CDR1 is SGDLS, CDR2 YYNGEE. V was clipped by 6 bases and J by 0 bases, with 19 bases between them. The CDR3 region has the DNA TGTGCCAGCATCTATGCCCCTCCCGACAGTAGCAATCAGCCCCAGCATTTT. It codes for CASIYAPPDSSNQPQHF.

This clone was recorded once. V gene TRBV18 combines with J gene TRBJ2-4; the match to TRBD2 covers 15 bases. CDR1 and CDR2 from the germline V gene are KGHSH and LQKENI. The length of the CDR3 is 17 residues. Unmatched junction bases numbered 10, after V lost 4 bases and J lost 9 bases. CDR3 in DNA: TGTGCCAGCTCACACAACGGACTAGCGGGAGGGCCGGGCATTCAGTACTTC. Amino acid sequence: CASSHNGLAGGPGIQYF.

This chain joins TRBV5-6 and TRBJ2-5; 8 nucleotides line up with TRBD1. V dropped 5 bases and J dropped 4; count of bases not matched to a gene: 4. This CDR3 is built from 13 residues. Germline V gene data show CDR1 as SGHDT and CDR2 as YYEEEE. The CDR3 loop reads CASRRQGRETQYF. As DNA, the CDR3 is TGTGCCAGCAGGAGACAGGGGCGAGAGACCCAGTACTTC.

The rearrangement links TRBV4-3 to TRBJ1-1; 10 bases map to TRBD1. V gave up 1 base and J gave up 3 bases; unmatched junction bases: 11. CDR1 LGHNA and CDR2 YSLEER come from the germline V gene. The CDR3 consists of 18 residues. CDR3 amino acids: CASSQGPGQGPIYTEAFF. CDR3 nucleotides: TGCGCCAGCAGCCAAGGCCCGGGACAGGGGCCTATCTACACTGAAGCTTTCTTT.